This record concerns one T cell receptor (beta chain) sequence. Its antigen is not identified. The source of the sample is a study of CXCR3-negative and CXCR3-positive naive CD8 T cells. Regarding the study as a whole: More hydrophobic TRB CDR3s occurred in CXCR3-positive than in CXCR3-negative naive cells. Comparably high diversity marked both naive subsets, whereas memory CD8+ cells had much lower diversity.

TRB cDNA libraries were made by UMI-labeled 5' RACE. After re-calling the 5' RACE reads, TCRdb lists one entry per CDR3 protein, DNA absent. The repertoire shows more than 65,000 distinct CDR3 sequences; the top ten hold approximately 1.5%. Germline V gene sequence: CDR1 SEHNR, CDR2 FQNEAQ (reference sequence). The CDR3 consists of 18 residues. Sequencing was done on a sample of naive CXCR3- CD8+ T cells from blood. Documented subset: CD45RO-CCR7+CD27+CD95- naive CD8+ T cells lacking CXCR3 (TNR3-). The V call is TRBV7-9, the J call TRBJ2-7; TCRdb designates TRBD2, a call that cannot be tested without DNA. This clonotype was sampled from a human donor in good health. Some clones in this sample may be carry-over from other donors' samples. This CDR3 is CASSPRDFGGPSPYEQYF. The full variable domain, completed using reference TRBV7-9 and TRBJ2-7, is DTGVSQNPRHKITKRGQNVTFRCDPISEHNRLYWYRQTLGQGPEFLTYFQNEAQLEKSRLLSDRFSAERPKGSFSTLEIQRTEQGDSAMYLCASSPRDFGGPSPYEQYFGPGTRLTVT.